The rows below give T cell receptor beta chains drawn from one sample of a study of blood T cells in healthy people across ages. From the 5' RACE reads, TCRdb called clonotypes with MiXCR, one entry per CDR3 protein. This table has some 1,500,000 distinct CDR3 sequences, roughly 43% appearing once. The sample taken for sequencing was blood. These receptors all stem from a woman in her late teens or twenties in good health. CDR3s include the opening cysteine and the closing phenylalanine or tryptophan. D genes are given only for firm matches. Size values are once, few and many counts, or a class for expanded clones, and some rows have none.

J gene: TRBJ2-5
clone size: .
D gene: .
V gene: TRBV28
CDR3 DNA: TGTGCCAGCAATAACCAGGACAGCCAAGAGACCCAGTACTTC
CDR3 protein: CASNNQDSQETQYF

J gene: TRBJ1-3
clone size: .
D gene: .
V gene: TRBV12-3/TRBV12-4
CDR3 DNA: TGTGCCAGCAGTTTAGCGCAAGGGGGATCGGGAAACACCATATATTTT
CDR3 protein: CASSLAQGGSGNTIYF

J gene: TRBJ2-3
clone size: .
D gene: .
V gene: TRBV5-1
CDR3 DNA: TGCGCCAGCAGGTTCGGACAGCACACAGATACGCAGTATTTT
CDR3 protein: CASRFGQHTDTQYF

J gene: TRBJ1-1
clone size: few
D gene: .
V gene: TRBV29-1
CDR3 DNA: TGCAGCGTTCCCGAGTGGGGGAGGATGAACACTGAAGCTTTCTTT
CDR3 protein: CSVPEWGRMNTEAFF

J gene: TRBJ2-1
clone size: few
D gene: TRBD1
V gene: TRBV29-1
CDR3 DNA: TGCAGCGTTGACCGGACAGGGGAACTTGAGCAGTTCTTC
CDR3 protein: CSVDRTGELEQFF

J gene: TRBJ1-2
clone size: .
D gene: .
V gene: TRBV3-1
CDR3 DNA: TGTGCCAGCAGCCAAGTCCCGACCCGCTACGATGGCTACACCTTC
CDR3 protein: CASSQVPTRYDGYTF

J gene: TRBJ2-7
clone size: .
D gene: TRBD1
V gene: TRBV7-2
CDR3 DNA: TGTGCCAGCAGTTTTACCGGGACAGTCTCTTCCGAGCAGTACTTC
CDR3 protein: CASSFTGTVSSEQYF

J gene: TRBJ2-2
clone size: .
D gene: .
V gene: TRBV10-3
CDR3 DNA: TGTGCCATCGGTCAGGGATTCACCGGGGAGCTGTTTTTT
CDR3 protein: CAIGQGFTGELFF

J gene: TRBJ2-3
clone size: .
D gene: .
V gene: TRBV13
CDR3 DNA: TGTGCCAGCAGCTTCCGTGGGGTTTGGACAGATACGCAGTATTTT
CDR3 protein: CASSFRGVWTDTQYF

J gene: TRBJ2-5
clone size: .
D gene: .
V gene: TRBV6-5
CDR3 DNA: TGTGCCAGCAGTACAGGGAATCGGGGCCAAGAGACCCAGTACTTC
CDR3 protein: CASSTGNRGQETQYF

J gene: TRBJ2-1
clone size: few
D gene: TRBD2
V gene: TRBV7-3
CDR3 DNA: TGTGCCAGCAGCTCCGGACTAGCGGGAGGTTTGGTTGAGCAGTTCTTC
CDR3 protein: CASSSGLAGGLVEQFF

J gene: TRBJ1-2
clone size: few
D gene: .
V gene: TRBV20-1
CDR3 DNA: TGCAGTGCTAGAGGGACCGCACTGTTGGATGGCTACACCTTC
CDR3 protein: CSARGTALLDGYTF

J gene: TRBJ2-7
clone size: .
D gene: .
V gene: TRBV12-3/TRBV12-4
CDR3 DNA: TGTGCCAGCAGTTTCGCGACAGGTAGCACGTACGAGCAGTACTTC
CDR3 protein: CASSFATGSTYEQYF

J gene: TRBJ2-3
clone size: .
D gene: .
V gene: TRBV4-1
CDR3 DNA: TGCGCCAGCAGCCGAGGTCTAGGGGCAGATACGCAGTATTTT
CDR3 protein: CASSRGLGADTQYF

J gene: TRBJ2-7
clone size: .
D gene: .
V gene: TRBV20-1
CDR3 DNA: TGCAGTGCACACCCGGGGCGGGTCTCCTACGAGCAGTACTTC
CDR3 protein: CSAHPGRVSYEQYF

J gene: TRBJ2-6
clone size: few
D gene: .
V gene: TRBV4-3
CDR3 DNA: TGCGCCAGCAGCCACAGTGGTGGGGCCAACGTCCTGACTTTC
CDR3 protein: CASSHSGGANVLTF

J gene: TRBJ2-1
clone size: .
D gene: .
V gene: TRBV6-2/TRBV6-3
CDR3 DNA: TGTGCCAGCAGGAAGCTTGGATATGAGCAGTTCTTC
CDR3 protein: CASRKLGYEQFF

J gene: TRBJ2-7
clone size: .
D gene: TRBD2
V gene: TRBV7-2
CDR3 DNA: TGTGCCAGCAGCTTAGGCACGGGAGGGACCACTGGCGAGCAGTACTTC
CDR3 protein: CASSLGTGGTTGEQYF

J gene: TRBJ2-1
clone size: .
D gene: .
V gene: TRBV6-1
CDR3 DNA: TGTGCCAGCACTCCTTTTCGGAACAATGAGCAGTTCTTC
CDR3 protein: CASTPFRNNEQFF

J gene: TRBJ1-5
clone size: once
D gene: .
V gene: TRBV6-5
CDR3 DNA: TGTGCCAGCAGCCCAACGGGTTCGAGCAATCAGCCCCAGCATTTT
CDR3 protein: CASSPTGSSNQPQHF

J gene: TRBJ2-7
clone size: .
D gene: .
V gene: TRBV6-2/TRBV6-3
CDR3 DNA: TGTGCCAGCAGCCGGGGATTCCTCTACGAGCAGTACTTC
CDR3 protein: CASSRGFLYEQYF

J gene: TRBJ2-1
clone size: .
D gene: TRBD1
V gene: TRBV27
CDR3 DNA: TGTGCCAGCAGTTCCAGGCGCCCCGACAGGGAGAGAAGCAATGAGCAGTTCTTC
CDR3 protein: CASSSRRPDRERSNEQFF

J gene: TRBJ2-3
clone size: few
D gene: .
V gene: TRBV4-3
CDR3 DNA: TGCGCCAGCAGCCACAAGCCCACAGATACGCAGTATTTT
CDR3 protein: CASSHKPTDTQYF

J gene: TRBJ2-7
clone size: .
D gene: .
V gene: TRBV7-4
CDR3 DNA: TGTGCCAGCAGCCTCAAGAGCAATCGATCAATAGAGCAGTACTTC
CDR3 protein: CASSLKSNRSIEQYF

J gene: TRBJ1-1
clone size: few
D gene: .
V gene: TRBV29-1
CDR3 DNA: TGCAGCGTTGCGAAAAGACAAACGAACACTGAAGCTTTCTTT
CDR3 protein: CSVAKRQTNTEAFF

J gene: TRBJ2-2
clone size: .
D gene: .
V gene: TRBV20-1
CDR3 DNA: TGCAGTGCTAGAGATTCCGCGCAGGCGACCGGGGAGCTGTTTTTT
CDR3 protein: CSARDSAQATGELFF

J gene: TRBJ2-5
clone size: .
D gene: TRBD1
V gene: TRBV4-3
CDR3 DNA: TGCGCCAGCAGCCGGGACAGGGGGACCCAAGAGACCCAGTACTTC
CDR3 protein: CASSRDRGTQETQYF

J gene: TRBJ2-3
clone size: .
D gene: .
V gene: TRBV7-3
CDR3 DNA: TGTGCCAGCAGCTTGAGTCATGGGGACATGACGCAGTATTTT
CDR3 protein: CASSLSHGDMTQYF

J gene: TRBJ1-2
clone size: .
D gene: .
V gene: TRBV25-1
CDR3 DNA: TGTGCCAGCAGTGTAGAGACAGACTATGGCTACACCTTC
CDR3 protein: CASSVETDYGYTF

J gene: TRBJ1-2
clone size: .
D gene: .
V gene: TRBV15
CDR3 DNA: TGTGCCACCAGCAGAGCTCAGGGGCACGGCTACACCTTC
CDR3 protein: CATSRAQGHGYTF

J gene: TRBJ1-5
clone size: .
D gene: TRBD1
V gene: TRBV7-2
CDR3 DNA: TGTGCCAGCAGCCGGGACAGGATTAGCAATCAGCCCCAGCATTTT
CDR3 protein: CASSRDRISNQPQHF

J gene: TRBJ1-1
clone size: .
D gene: .
V gene: TRBV4-3
CDR3 DNA: TGCGCCAGCAGCCACTCTACCCCGCGTATGAACACTGAAGCTTTCTTT
CDR3 protein: CASSHSTPRMNTEAFF

J gene: TRBJ2-1
clone size: .
D gene: .
V gene: TRBV7-9
CDR3 DNA: TGTGCCAGCAGCTTAACATCCAACTCCTACAATGAGCAGTTCTTC
CDR3 protein: CASSLTSNSYNEQFF

J gene: TRBJ2-5
clone size: .
D gene: .
V gene: TRBV12-3/TRBV12-4
CDR3 DNA: TGTGCCAGCGGTAGGAAAGGAGGGCCCCAAGAGACCCAGTACTTC
CDR3 protein: CASGRKGGPQETQYF

J gene: TRBJ2-5
clone size: few
D gene: TRBD2
V gene: TRBV20-1
CDR3 DNA: TGCAGTGCTATAGCTAGCGGGGCAACCCAAGAGACCCAGTACTTC
CDR3 protein: CSAIASGATQETQYF

J gene: TRBJ1-1
clone size: few
D gene: TRBD1
V gene: TRBV7-9
CDR3 DNA: TGTGCCAGCAGCTTGCAGGACAGGGGTGAAGCTTTCTTT
CDR3 protein: CASSLQDRGEAFF

J gene: TRBJ2-3
clone size: few
D gene: TRBD2
V gene: TRBV29-1
CDR3 DNA: TGCAGCGTTGAAGATCGACTAGCGGGAGTCACAGATACGCAGTATTTT
CDR3 protein: CSVEDRLAGVTDTQYF

J gene: TRBJ1-1
clone size: .
D gene: .
V gene: TRBV6-5
CDR3 DNA: TGTGCCAGCAGTTACCTTGAGGAGACTGAAGCTTTCTTT
CDR3 protein: CASSYLEETEAFF

J gene: TRBJ2-5
clone size: few
D gene: TRBD2
V gene: TRBV7-9
CDR3 DNA: TGTGCCAGCAGCTCAGAGGGACTACGTATTGAGACCCAGTACTTC
CDR3 protein: CASSSEGLRIETQYF

J gene: TRBJ2-5
clone size: .
D gene: TRBD2
V gene: TRBV29-1
CDR3 DNA: TGCAGCGTTGGAATACTAGCGGGAGGGTTGGAGACCCAGTACTTC
CDR3 protein: CSVGILAGGLETQYF

J gene: TRBJ2-7
clone size: .
D gene: .
V gene: TRBV4-3
CDR3 DNA: TGCGCCAGCAGCCAAGGGGCCCGAGCCTACGAGCAGTACTTC
CDR3 protein: CASSQGARAYEQYF

J gene: TRBJ2-7
clone size: .
D gene: TRBD1
V gene: TRBV5-1
CDR3 DNA: TGCGCCAGCAGCCCCCGGGACAGCTCCTACGGGCAGTACTTC
CDR3 protein: CASSPRDSSYGQYF